Reported below is one T cell receptor beta chain. This sample was taken from a study of blood T cell repertoires in COVID-19. About the research overall: Nucleic acid was either cDNA or gDNA, and it came from T cells, B-cell-depleted T cells, or PBMCs.

Original data processing: Researchers report that nucleated cell counts were estimated from reference gene primer amplification. Only in-frame clones appear in the TCRdb table, and some are missing; sequencing was by immunoSEQ multiplex PCR. Clone size and the V and J calls come from that table; the DNA yielded D and trimming. Among 120,000 to 150,000 clones listed, 80% to 90% were seen once. V dropped 5 bases and J dropped 3; count of bases not matched to a gene: 3. There are 13 residues in the CDR3. The chain combines TRBV12-3 or TRBV12-4 with TRBJ2-7, with 8 bases fitting TRBD2. The clonotype originates from a woman between 50 and 59 years old in a cohort sampled during active or convalescent COVID-19. The specimen was peripheral blood. DNA of the CDR3: TGTGCCAGCAGTCGGAGCGGGGGCTACGAGCAGTACTTC. Translating it yields CASSRSGGYEQYF.